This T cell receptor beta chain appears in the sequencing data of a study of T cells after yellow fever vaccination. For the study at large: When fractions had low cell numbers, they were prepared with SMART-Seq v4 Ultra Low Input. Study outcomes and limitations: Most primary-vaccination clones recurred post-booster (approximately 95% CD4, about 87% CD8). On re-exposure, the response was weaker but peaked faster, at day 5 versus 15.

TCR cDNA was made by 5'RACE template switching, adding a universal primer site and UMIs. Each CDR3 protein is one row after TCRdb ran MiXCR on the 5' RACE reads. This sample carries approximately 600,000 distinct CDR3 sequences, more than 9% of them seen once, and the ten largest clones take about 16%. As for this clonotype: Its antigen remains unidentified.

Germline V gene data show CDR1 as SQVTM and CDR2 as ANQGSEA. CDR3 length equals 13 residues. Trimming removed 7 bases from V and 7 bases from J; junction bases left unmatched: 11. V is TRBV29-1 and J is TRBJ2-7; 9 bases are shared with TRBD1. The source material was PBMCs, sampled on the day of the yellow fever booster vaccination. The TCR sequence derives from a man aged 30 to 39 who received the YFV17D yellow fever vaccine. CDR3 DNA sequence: TGCAGCGGGGGGACAGGGACGTACGGAGAGCAGTACTTC. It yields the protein CSGGTGTYGEQYF.